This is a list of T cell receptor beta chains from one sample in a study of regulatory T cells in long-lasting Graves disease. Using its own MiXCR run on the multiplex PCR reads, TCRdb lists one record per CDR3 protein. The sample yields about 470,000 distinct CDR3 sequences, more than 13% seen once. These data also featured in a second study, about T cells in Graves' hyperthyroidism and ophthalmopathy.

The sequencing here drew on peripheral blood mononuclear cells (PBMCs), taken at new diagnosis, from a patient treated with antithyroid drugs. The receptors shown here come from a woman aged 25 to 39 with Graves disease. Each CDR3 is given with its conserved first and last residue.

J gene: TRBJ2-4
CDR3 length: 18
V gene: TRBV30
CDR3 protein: CAWSVPPLVVAGECIQYF

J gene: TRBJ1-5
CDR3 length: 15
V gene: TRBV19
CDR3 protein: CASKIGLGGNQPQHF

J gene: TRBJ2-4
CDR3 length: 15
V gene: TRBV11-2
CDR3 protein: CASSLPPGGRNIQYF

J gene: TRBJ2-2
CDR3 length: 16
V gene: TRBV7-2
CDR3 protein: CASSFGGRASTGELFF

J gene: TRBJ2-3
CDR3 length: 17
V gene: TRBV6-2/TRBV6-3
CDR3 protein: CASSEESGSGVRDTQYF

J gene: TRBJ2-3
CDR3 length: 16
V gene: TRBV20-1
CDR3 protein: CSARDLQGPFTDTQYF

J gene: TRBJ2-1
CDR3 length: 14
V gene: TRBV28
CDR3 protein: CASTRQGAYNEQFF

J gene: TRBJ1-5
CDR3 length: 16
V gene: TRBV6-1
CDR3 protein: CASSELGGRVNQPQHF

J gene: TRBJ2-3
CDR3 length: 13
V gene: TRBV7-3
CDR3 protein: CASSLGWGDTQYF

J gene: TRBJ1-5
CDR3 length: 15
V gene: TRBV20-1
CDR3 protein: CSARGLGTGNQPQHF

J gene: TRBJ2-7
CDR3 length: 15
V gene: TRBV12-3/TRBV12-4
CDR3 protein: CASSVGQGASYEQYF

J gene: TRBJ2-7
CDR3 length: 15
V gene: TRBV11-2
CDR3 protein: CASSKTRDLSYEQYF

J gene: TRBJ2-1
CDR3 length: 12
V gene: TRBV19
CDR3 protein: CASSLFPNEQFF

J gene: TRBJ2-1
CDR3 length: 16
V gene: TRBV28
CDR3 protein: CASSTRTSGYYNEQFF

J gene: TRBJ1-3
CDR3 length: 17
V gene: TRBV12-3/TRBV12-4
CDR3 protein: CASSFAGAAPSGNTIYF

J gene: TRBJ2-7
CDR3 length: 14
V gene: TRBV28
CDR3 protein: CASRWTSQTYEQYF

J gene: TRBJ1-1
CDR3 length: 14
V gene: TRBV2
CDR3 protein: CASSLGASNAEAFF

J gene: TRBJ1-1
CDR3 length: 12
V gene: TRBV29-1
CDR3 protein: CSVGWGGTEAFF

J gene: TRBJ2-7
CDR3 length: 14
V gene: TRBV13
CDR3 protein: CASSSGTKNGEQYF

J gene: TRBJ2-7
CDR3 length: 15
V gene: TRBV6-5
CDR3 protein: CASSYSALNSYEQYF

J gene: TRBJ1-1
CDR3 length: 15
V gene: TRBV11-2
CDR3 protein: CASSLSRGGGTEAFF

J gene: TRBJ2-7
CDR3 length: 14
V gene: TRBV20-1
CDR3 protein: CSAVPAGLSDEQYF

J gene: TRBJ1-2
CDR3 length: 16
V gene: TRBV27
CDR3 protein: CASSTYRQGTNYGYTF

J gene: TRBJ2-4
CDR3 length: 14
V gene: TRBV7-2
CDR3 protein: CASSLDLDKNIQYF

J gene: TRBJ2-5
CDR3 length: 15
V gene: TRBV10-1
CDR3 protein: CASSRAIGEIETQYF

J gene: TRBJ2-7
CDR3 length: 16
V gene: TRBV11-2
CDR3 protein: CASSLAVGLSSYEQYF

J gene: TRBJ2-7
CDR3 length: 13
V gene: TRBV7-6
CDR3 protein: CASSSGSGGEQYF

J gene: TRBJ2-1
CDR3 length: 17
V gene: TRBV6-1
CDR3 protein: CASSGTSGRDLLNEQFF

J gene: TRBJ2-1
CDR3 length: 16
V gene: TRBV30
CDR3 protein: CAWDRLAGGPFGEQFF

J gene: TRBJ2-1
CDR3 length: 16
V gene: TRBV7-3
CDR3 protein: CASSLSAGGAPNEQFF

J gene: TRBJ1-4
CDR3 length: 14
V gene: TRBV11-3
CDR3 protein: CASSFGRGDGKLFF

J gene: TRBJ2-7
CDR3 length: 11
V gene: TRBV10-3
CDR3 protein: CAISTGVEQYF

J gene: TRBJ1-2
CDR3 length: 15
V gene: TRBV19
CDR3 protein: CASSTVPDRVYGYTF

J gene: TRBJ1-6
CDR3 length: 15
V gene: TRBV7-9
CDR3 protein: CASSPRGKGRKDLHF

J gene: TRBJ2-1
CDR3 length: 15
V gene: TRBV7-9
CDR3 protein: CASSLGVAGGDEQFF

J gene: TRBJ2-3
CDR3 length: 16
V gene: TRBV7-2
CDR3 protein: CASSLRGTLSTDTQYF

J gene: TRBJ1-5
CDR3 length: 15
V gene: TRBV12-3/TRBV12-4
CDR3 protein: CASSPMDRPFKPQHF

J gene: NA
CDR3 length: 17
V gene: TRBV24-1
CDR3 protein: CATSDLPRDRAEETQYF

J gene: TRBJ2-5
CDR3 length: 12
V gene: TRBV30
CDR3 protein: CAWSELAETQYF

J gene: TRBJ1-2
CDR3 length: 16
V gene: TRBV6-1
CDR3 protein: CASSEAWDRPYYGYTF

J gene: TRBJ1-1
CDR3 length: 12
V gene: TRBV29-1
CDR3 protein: CSARIANTEAFF

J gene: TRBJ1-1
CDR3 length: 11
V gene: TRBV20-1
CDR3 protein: CSAGAPSEAFF

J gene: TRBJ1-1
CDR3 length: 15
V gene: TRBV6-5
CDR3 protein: CASSYRGRGGTEAFF

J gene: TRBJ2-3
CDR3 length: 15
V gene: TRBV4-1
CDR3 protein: CASSEVAGATDTQYF

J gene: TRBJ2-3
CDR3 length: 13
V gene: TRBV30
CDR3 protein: CAWGRGGPDTQYF

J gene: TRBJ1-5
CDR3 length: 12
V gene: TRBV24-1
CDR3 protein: CATSLGSQPQHF

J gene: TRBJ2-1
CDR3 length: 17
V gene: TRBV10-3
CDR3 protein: CAISPTSGWTGPNEQFF

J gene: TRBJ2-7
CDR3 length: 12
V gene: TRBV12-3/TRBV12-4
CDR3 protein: CASRSNGDEQYF

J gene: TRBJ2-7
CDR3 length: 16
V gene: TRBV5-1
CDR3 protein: CASSVDGVLGDYEQYF